The 30 T cell receptor beta chains reported below all come from one sample, sequenced in a study of Ad26.COV2.S vaccination and SARS-CoV-2 variants. Assay: immunoSEQ multiplex PCR; the TCRdb copy retains only in-frame clones and omits some. The table lists more than 300,000 clones, 75% to 90% of them singletons. Treatment defined: some 19 received Ad26.COV2.S at low or high dose, single or two shots; roughly five received placebo; per-sample allocation not given. Sampling took place 63 days after the first vaccine or placebo injection. Sequences were derived from peripheral blood, sampled in a trial of Ad26.COV2.S vaccine versus placebo. These receptors all stem from a person between 18 and 59 years old who received the Ad26.COV2.S COVID-19 vaccine or a placebo.

V gene TRBV24-1 combines with J gene TRBJ2-1; D remains unclear. Trimming removed 3 bases at V and 0 bases at J, with 11 bases between. Germline CDR1 and CDR2: KGHDR and SFDVKD. The CDR3 is made up of 16 amino acids. DNA for the CDR3: TGTGCCACCAGTGATCCAGGATCGAGCTCCTACAATGAGCAGTTCTTC. The encoded protein is CATSDPGSSSYNEQFF.

The chain is built from TRBV5-1 and TRBJ2-3; 15 bases align to TRBD2. The CDR3 runs 19 residues. J gave up 1 base and V 0 bases, and 6 bases lay outside the gene matches. Germline lookup yields CDR1 SGHRS and CDR2 YFSETQ. The CDR3: CASSLGPGTSGRRTDTQYF. CDR3 coding DNA: TGCGCCAGCAGCTTGGGGCCCGGGACTAGCGGGAGGCGCACAGATACGCAGTATTTT.

The CDR3 loop is CASSLARGPVEAFF. CDR3 in DNA: TGTGCCAGCAGCTTAGCTAGGGGGCCTGTTGAAGCTTTCTTT. The V gene is TRBV7-9, the J gene TRBJ1-1, with 7 bases aligning to TRBD1. Germline V gene sequence: CDR1 SEHNR, CDR2 FQNEAQ (reference sequence). Trimming took 0 bases from V and 7 from J; bases not matched to a gene: 5. This CDR3 is 14 amino acids long.

J is TRBJ2-5 and V is TRBV6-6; 9 nucleotides line up with TRBD2. Trimming at V came to 7 bases and at J to 5 bases, leaving 14 bases not matched to a gene. This CDR3 contains 16 residues. Germline CDR1 reads MNHNY; CDR2 reads SVGAGI (reference sequence). The CDR3 reads CASTSRGVAGAETQYF. The CDR3 nucleotides read TGTGCCAGCACCTCCCGCGGGGTAGCGGGAGCTGAGACCCAGTACTTC.

This clone occurred once. CDR3 amino acids: CASSLAGGVVTEAFF. As DNA, the CDR3 is TGCGCCAGCAGCTTGGCCGGGGGTGTTGTCACTGAAGCTTTCTTT. This chain links TRBV5-1 with TRBJ1-1; tentatively, D is TRBD1 (5 bases). Germline CDR1 and CDR2: SGHRS and YFSETQ. This CDR3 contains 15 residues. Trimming stripped 0 bases from V and 4 bases from J, with 13 bases between.

The chain uses TRBV11-1 and TRBJ1-2, with a weak D call TRBD1 (5 bases). The CDR3 has 13 residues. CDR1 and CDR2 (germline): SGHAT, FQDESV (reference sequence). The V gene lost 5 bases and the J gene lost 2 bases, with 9 bases spanning the gap. The CDR3 is CASSPGRNYGYTF. CDR3 bases: TGTGCCAGCAGCCCGGGACGGAACTATGGCTACACCTTC.

The chain is built from TRBV7-8 and TRBJ2-7; 10 nucleotides align to TRBD2. Looked up from germline, CDR1 is SGHVS and CDR2 is FQNEAQ. The CDR3 consists of 15 residues. V lost 1 base, J lost 2 bases, and 2 bases stayed unmatched. CDR3 region: CASSLVAGGPYEQYF. CDR3 in DNA: TGTGCCAGCAGCTTAGTAGCGGGAGGTCCCTACGAGCAGTACTTC.

The chain combines TRBV15 with TRBJ2-1; no reliable D call. The CDR3 has 15 amino acids. V was pared by 0 bases and J by 6 bases, with 12 bases between. In germline, CDR1 is LNHNV, CDR2 YYDKDF (reference sequence). The CDR3 nucleotides read TGTGCCACCAGCAGAGAATTGGAGCTCGGCAATGAGCAGTTCTTC. Translation gives CATSRELELGNEQFF.

This clone was observed many times. The chain couples TRBV4-1 to TRBJ1-4; D unresolved. Germline CDR1 MGHRA, CDR2 YSYEKL. CDR3 length equals 15 residues. With 0 bases removed from V and 7 bases from J, the gap between germline ends came to 12 bases. Here the CDR3 DNA reads TGCGCCAGCAGCCAAGATTGGCCAGTAACTGAAAAACTGTTTTTT. As protein: CASSQDWPVTEKLFF.

The rearrangement uses TRBV27 and TRBJ2-3, with D unresolved. Germline-derived CDR1 and CDR2 are MNHEY and SMNVEV (reference sequence). V shed 2 bases and J shed 0 bases, with 15 bases lying between them. There are 17 residues in the CDR3. The CDR3 DNA is TGTGCCAGCAGTTTAACGCATCCGCGGCGGAGCACAGATACGCAGTATTTT. It specifies CASSLTHPRRSTDTQYF.

The chain employs TRBV13 and TRBJ1-4, with no clear D. Germline loops: CDR1 PRHDT, CDR2 FYEKMQ (reference sequence). The CDR3 runs 14 residues. V was shortened by 3 bases and J by 0 bases, with 5 bases between the two germline ends. CDR3 amino acids: CASSFSATNEKLFF. The DNA of the CDR3 is TGTGCCAGCAGCTTTTCAGCAACTAATGAAAAACTGTTTTTT.

The chain is built from TRBV5-1 and TRBJ2-1; no firm D call. The germline V gene has CDR1 SGHRS and CDR2 YFSETQ. This CDR3 is built from 14 residues. Trimming pared 1 base from V and 7 bases from J, leaving 12 bases between. CDR3 loop: CASSLSRAENEQFF. CDR3 DNA: TGCGCCAGCAGCTTGTCTCGGGCGGAGAATGAGCAGTTCTTC.

The rearrangement uses TRBV2 and TRBJ2-1, with D perhaps matching TRBD1 (5 bases). CDR1 is SNHLY, CDR2 FYNNEI, per germline. This CDR3 region has 14 residues. V was trimmed by 6 bases and J by 5 bases, leaving 14 bases between them. This CDR3 is CASRKQVGDNEQFF. CDR3 in DNA: TGTGCCAGCAGGAAACAGGTAGGGGACAATGAGCAGTTCTTC.

Concerning this clone itself: In the same sample, other DNA sequences code for this CDR3. The rearrangement links TRBV19 to TRBJ1-5, with unresolved D. Germline loops: CDR1 LNHDA, CDR2 SQIVND (reference sequence). This CDR3 has 12 amino acids. V was cut by 5 bases and J by 4 bases, with 6 bases left in between. The CDR3 nucleotides are TGTGCCAGTAGTGTTGGGAATCAGCCCCAGCATTTT. Protein: CASSVGNQPQHF.

The J gene is TRBJ2-2, the V gene TRBV5-1; D is perhaps TRBD2 (6 bases). V was trimmed by 1 base and J by 6 bases, leaving 7 bases between them. The CDR3 is made up of 13 amino acids. CDR1 is SGHRS and CDR2 is YFSETQ in the germline V gene. CDR3 region: CASSLWGAGELFF. CDR3 in DNA: TGCGCCAGCAGCTTGTGGGGGGCCGGGGAGCTGTTTTTT.

Here the CDR3 reads CAWSVPNNQPQHF. The DNA of the CDR3 is TGTGCCTGGAGTGTACCTAACAATCAGCCCCAGCATTTT. The genes are TRBV30 and TRBJ1-5; D ambiguous. This CDR3 has 13 residues. Germline lookup yields CDR1 GTSNPN and CDR2 SVGIG (reference sequence). V lost 0 bases to trimming and J lost 3 bases, with 6 bases between them.

This chain joins TRBV9 and TRBJ1-1; D might be TRBD1 (6 bases). This CDR3 has 18 amino acids. CDR1 is SGDLS and CDR2 is YYNGEE in the germline V gene. V gave up 0 bases and J gave up 5 bases, with 23 bases separating them. CDR3 DNA sequence: TGTGCCAGCAGCGTAGGCCCTGCACAGGGATGGGGGGGAACTGAAGCTTTCTTT. Translated, it gives CASSVGPAQGWGGTEAFF.

This chain connects TRBV28 to TRBJ1-2; a possible D gene is TRBD1 (5 bases). This CDR3 is 15 amino acids long. The germline V and J ends were trimmed by 6 bases and 1 base, with 15 bases remaining between them. In germline, CDR1 is MDHEN, CDR2 SYDVKM. CDR3 loop: CASSINRILNYGYTF. The CDR3 DNA follows: TGTGCCAGCAGCATTAACAGGATTCTTAACTATGGCTACACCTTC.

The chain joins TRBV3-1 (or the pseudogene TRBV3-2) to TRBJ2-5; 8 nucleotides line up with TRBD1. CDR1 and CDR2 from the germline V gene are LGHDT and YNNKEL (reference sequence). This CDR3 is 12 amino acids long. V lost 4 bases to trimming and J lost 5 bases; unmatched junction nucleotides: 0. CDR3 residues: CASSRQGETQYF. The CDR3 nucleotides are TGTGCCAGCAGCCGACAGGGGGAGACCCAGTACTTC.

The chain is built from TRBV18 and TRBJ2-1; TRBD1 matches 8 bases. CDR3 length: 16 amino acids. Trimming took 5 bases from V and 3 from J; bases not matched to a gene: 9. Germline CDR1 is KGHSH and CDR2 is LQKENI. This chain's CDR3 is CASSIRTGGSYNEQFF. CDR3 nucleotide sequence: TGTGCCAGCTCAATACGAACAGGGGGAAGCTACAATGAGCAGTTCTTC.

In its sample, this clone was seen once. This sequence joins TRBV4-1 and TRBJ1-5; D might be TRBD1 (5 bases). V was pared by 5 bases and J by 4 bases, with 9 bases between. Looked up from germline, CDR1 is MGHRA and CDR2 is YSYEKL. There are 13 residues in the CDR3. CDR3 residues: CASSIEGNQPQHF. The DNA of the CDR3 is TGCGCCAGCAGCATCGAGGGGAATCAGCCCCAGCATTTT.

This chain links TRBV6-1 with TRBJ1-1; D gene ambiguous. The CDR3 consists of 14 residues. V lost 2 bases and J 2 bases, leaving 9 bases between the germline ends. The V gene's germline CDR1 is MNHNS and CDR2 SASEGT. The CDR3 DNA reads TGTGCCAGCAGTGAACCCGCAGGCAACACTGAAGCTTTCTTT. This gives the protein CASSEPAGNTEAFF.

The chain employs TRBV2 and TRBJ2-1; 7 bases map to TRBD2. CDR1 and CDR2 from the germline V gene are SNHLY and FYNNEI. V was pared by 11 bases and J by 6 bases, with 16 bases of the junction left unmatched. The length of the CDR3 is 15 residues. The CDR3 coding sequence is TGTGCCGGCTCGAGTCGCGGACTAGTAGGCAATGAGCAGTTCTTC. Residues: CAGSSRGLVGNEQFF.

The V gene is TRBV6-2 or TRBV6-3, the J gene TRBJ2-7, with 10 bases identical to TRBD2. The CDR3 is made up of 16 amino acids. The germline gives CDR1 MNHEY, CDR2 SVGEGT. The V gene end was trimmed by 1 base and the J gene end by 2 bases; junction bases not matched to a gene: 5. CDR3 protein: CASSYYLAGGAYEQYF. CDR3 in DNA: TGTGCCAGCAGTTACTACTTAGCGGGGGGTGCCTACGAGCAGTACTTC.

As DNA, the CDR3 is TGTGCCAGCAGCCGCCCCTGGGGGACTAGCATCTATGAGCAGTTCTTC. It specifies CASSRPWGTSIYEQFF. This chain joins TRBV3-1 (or the pseudogene TRBV3-2) and TRBJ2-1, with 9 bases aligning to TRBD2. This CDR3 is built from 16 residues. Germline trimming cut 4 bases from V and 8 bases from J; bases unmatched to any gene: 12. Germline values: CDR1 LGHDT, CDR2 YNNKEL (reference sequence).

The chain joins TRBV15 to TRBJ2-1; TRBD2 matches 9 bases. This CDR3 contains 18 residues. Trimming took 0 bases from V and 5 from J; bases not matched to a gene: 11. Germline CDR1 and CDR2: LNHNV and YYDKDF (reference sequence). The DNA for the CDR3 is TGTGCCACCAGCAGAGATAGCCTCACTAGCGGGTACGACAATGAGCAGTTCTTC. This translates into CATSRDSLTSGYDNEQFF. The full variable domain, in which reference TRBV15 and TRBJ2-1 provide the parts outside the CDR3, is DAMVIQNPRYQVTQFGKPVTLSCSQTLNHNVMYWYQQKSSQAPKLLFHYYDKDFNNEADTPDNFQSRRPNTSFCFLDIRSPGLGDTAMYLCATSRDSLTSGYDNEQFFGPGTRLTVL.

The chain combines TRBV3-1 (or the pseudogene TRBV3-2) with TRBJ1-2, with D possibly TRBD1 on 5 matching bases. CDR1 is LGHDT, CDR2 YNNKEL, per germline (reference sequence). V was shortened by 4 bases and J by 5 bases, with 17 bases between the two germline ends. The CDR3 extends over 15 amino acids. CDR3 in DNA: TGTGCCAGCAGCCTCCGCGGCAGGGACTATTATGGCTACACCTTC. This translates into CASSLRGRDYYGYTF.

V gene TRBV21-1 combines with J gene TRBJ1-3; the table's D call, TRBD1, was not checked against the DNA. TRBV21-1 is a documented pseudogene. This CDR3 is 18 amino acids long. CDR3: CASSKVSRDRGLGNTIYF. CDR3 DNA: TGTGCCAGCAGCAAAGTTAGTAGGGACAGGGGGCTCGGAAACACCATATATTTT.

V gene TRBV29-1 combines with J gene TRBJ2-1; 10 bases fit TRBD2. Germline assignment: CDR1 SQVTM and CDR2 ANQGSEA. The J segment lost 1 base and the V segment lost 6 bases, leaving 24 bases of the junction unmatched. The CDR3 is 21 residues long. For the CDR3, the DNA is TGCAGCGTCGAGCCAGCATGGGACGTTCGGAGGGGACTAGCGTCCTACAATGAGCAGTTCTTC. Encoded protein: CSVEPAWDVRRGLASYNEQFF.

The rearrangement uses TRBV3-1 (or the pseudogene TRBV3-2) and TRBJ2-4, with no clear D. The CDR3 totals 14 residues. Between the trimmed V and J ends, which lost 0 bases and 4 bases, there was a span of 7 bases. Germline V CDR1 and CDR2: LGHDT, YNNKEL (reference sequence). The CDR3 DNA is TGTGCCAGCAGCCAAGATGGTTGGAAAAACATTCAGTACTTC. Protein: CASSQDGWKNIQYF.